Presented here are 5 T cell receptor beta chains from one specimen sequenced in a study of shared clonotypes between healthy human individuals. The method was immunoSEQ multiplex PCR; TCRdb's version includes in-frame clones alone and lacks a portion of them. In the table there are more than 1,200,000 clones, approximately 98.5% of which are singletons. Source material: naive CD4+ T cells sorted from blood. Stated subset: CD45RA+ positively selected. The receptors come from a man aged 25-45 years in good health.

The chain has TRBV7-3 and TRBJ1-5; the D is unclear. Trimming took off 8 bases at V and 5 bases at J, with 13 bases between the two ends. Germline values: CDR1 SGHTA, CDR2 FQGTGA. The CDR3 extends over 13 amino acids. The CDR3 sequence is CASSWAPHQPQHF. The CDR3 bases are TGTGCCAGCTCCTGGGCCCCCCATCAGCCCCAGCATTTT.

The chain combines TRBV7-9 with TRBJ2-3, with D unresolved. V dropped 2 bases and J dropped 8 bases, with 14 bases sitting between them. Germline CDR1 SEHNR, CDR2 FQNEAQ (reference sequence). The CDR3 runs 14 residues. Here the CDR3 DNA reads TGTGCCAGCAGCTTACGCATAACCCCGGTTACGCAGTATTTT. Translated, it gives CASSLRITPVTQYF.

This clone is a singleton in its sample. The chain recombines TRBV9 with TRBJ1-4; weak D call: TRBD1 (5 bases). The germline CDR1 and CDR2 sequences are SGDLS and YYNGEE. Trimming took 4 bases from V and 8 from J, leaving 18 bases between them. This CDR3 contains 15 residues. The CDR3 region has the DNA TGTGCCAGCAGCCCCCGGGGATGGGGCGCGGAAAAACTGTTTTTT. Encoded protein: CASSPRGWGAEKLFF.

The chain employs TRBV5-1 and TRBJ1-2; a weak D match, TRBD1 (5 bases). This CDR3 spans 15 amino acids. The V and J ends lost 0 bases and 1 base respectively, with 10 bases between them. The germline gives CDR1 SGHRS, CDR2 YFSETQ. CDR3 in DNA: TGCGCCAGCAGCTTGGATGCAGGGAGTAACTATGGCTACACCTTC. It is translated as CASSLDAGSNYGYTF.

The chain combines TRBV6-5 with TRBJ2-7; TRBD1 is a possible D gene (5 bases). Per germline, CDR1 MNHEY and CDR2 SVGAGI. The CDR3 covers 12 residues. V was trimmed by 6 bases and J by 7 bases, leaving 13 bases between them. In DNA form, the CDR3 reads TGTGCCAGCAGCCGCCTGGGGCGAGAGCAGTACTTC. As protein: CASSRLGREQYF.